Detailed here is one TCR beta chain. The entry originates in a study of blood T cell repertoires in COVID-19. Assay: immunoSEQ multiplex PCR; the TCRdb copy retains only in-frame clones and omits some. Of around 260,000 clones in the sample, 80% to 90% were seen once. V lost 4 bases, J lost 1 base, and 2 bases stayed unmatched. This CDR3 comprises 15 residues. CDR1 and CDR2 from the germline V gene are LGHNA and YSLEER. J is TRBJ2-7 and V is TRBV4-3, with TRBD1 matching 12 bases. The clonotype originates from a woman aged 50 to 65 who had recovered from COVID-19. Sequenced sample: peripheral blood. This chain's CDR3 is CASSRDRGPSYEQYF. As DNA, the CDR3 is TGCGCCAGCAGCCGGGACAGGGGGCCATCCTACGAGCAGTACTTC.